Each of the 13 T cell receptor beta chains below was sequenced from the same sample in a study of T cell responses to AZD1222 COVID-19 vaccine. Assay used: immunoSEQ multiplex PCR; TCRdb lists only in-frame clones, some missing. The data contain 150,000 or so clones, less than 90% of them singletons. The sequencing used peripheral blood, collected on day 0 of AZD1222 vaccination. These receptors all stem from an adult in good health.

The chain carries TRBV28 and TRBJ1-2; perhaps TRBD1 as D (5 bases). CDR1 MDHEN and CDR2 SYDVKM come from the germline V gene. Trimming left V 5 bases short and J 6 bases short, with 19 bases between. CDR3 size: 15 residues. In DNA, the CDR3 is TGTGCCAGCAGTGCTCCGGGACGCACACTCGATGGCTACACCTTC. Amino acids: CASSAPGRTLDGYTF.

The rearrangement links TRBV9 to TRBJ2-1; a possible D gene is TRBD2 (6 bases). With 4 bases removed from V and 7 bases from J, the gap between germline ends came to 18 bases. The CDR3 is made up of 15 amino acids. The germline V gene encodes CDR1 SGDLS and CDR2 YYNGEE. This CDR3 reads CASSPTGGVRNEQFF. In DNA, the CDR3 is TGTGCCAGCAGCCCTACTGGCGGGGTGAGGAATGAGCAGTTCTTC.

This chain joins TRBV9 and TRBJ2-1; 8 bases are a match to TRBD2. The length of the CDR3 is 15 residues. From germline, CDR1 is SGDLS and CDR2 YYNGEE. Losses at the gene ends were 0 bases for V and 7 bases for J; bases not matched to a gene: 6. CDR3 amino acids: CASSVDAGGGNEQFF. The CDR3 nucleotides are TGTGCCAGCAGCGTAGACGCGGGGGGTGGAAATGAGCAGTTCTTC.

V usage is TRBV7-3 and J usage is TRBJ2-3; the match to TRBD2 covers 12 bases. V dropped 5 bases and J dropped 5; count of bases not matched to a gene: 5. This CDR3 spans 15 amino acids. Germline V CDR1 and CDR2: SGHTA, FQGTGA. CDR3 residues: CASSGLAGGLDTQYF. CDR3 nucleotide sequence: TGTGCCAGCAGCGGTCTAGCGGGGGGGTTAGATACGCAGTATTTT.

Here the CDR3 reads CASSRRGVDYGYTF. The CDR3 bases are TGTGCCAGCAGTCGCCGGGGGGTTGACTATGGCTACACCTTC. The chain links TRBV2 to TRBJ1-2, with D tentatively TRBD1 (5 bases). Trimming took off 5 bases at V and 3 bases at J, with 13 bases between the two ends. The CDR3 has 14 residues. The germline CDR1 and CDR2 sequences are SNHLY and FYNNEI. Supplemented by reference TRBV2 and TRBJ1-2, the full variable domain reads EPEVTQTPSHQVTQMGQEVILRCVPISNHLYFYWYRQILGQKVEFLVSFYNNEISEKSEIFDDQFSVERPDGSNFTLKIRSTKLEDSAMYFCASSRRGVDYGYTFGSGTRLTVV.

V and J are TRBV5-1 and TRBJ2-1; TRBD2 is a possible D gene (5 bases). The CDR3 extends over 14 amino acids. Germline loops: CDR1 SGHRS, CDR2 YFSETQ. V was cut by 1 base and J by 4 bases, with 9 bases left in between. This chain's CDR3 is CASSLKDSYNEQFF. CDR3 nucleotide sequence: TGCGCCAGCAGCTTGAAGGACTCGTACAATGAGCAGTTCTTC.

In this sample, this clone turned up a few times. The V call is TRBV5-1, the J call TRBJ1-1, with a weak D call TRBD1 (5 bases). CDR3 size: 14 residues. V lost 1 base and J lost 4, with 11 bases in between. The germline CDR1 and CDR2 sequences are SGHRS and YFSETQ. In nucleotides, the CDR3 is TGCGCCAGCAGCTTGTGGCAGGGAGGCACTGAAGCTTTCTTT. This encodes CASSLWQGGTEAFF.

The chain uses TRBV10-3 and TRBJ1-2, with 7 bases lining up with TRBD1. Germline V CDR1 and CDR2: ENHRY, SYGVKD. This CDR3 is built from 12 residues. J gave up 4 bases and V 6 bases, and 2 bases lay outside the gene matches. In nucleotides, the CDR3 is TGTGCCATCAGCCGGGACAGCTATGGCTACACCTTC. Translating gives CAISRDSYGYTF.

V usage is TRBV15 and J usage is TRBJ2-1; D is possibly TRBD2 (6 bases). The CDR3 extends over 15 amino acids. Trimming stripped 0 bases from V and 2 bases from J, with 8 bases between. Germline V gene sequence: CDR1 LNHNV, CDR2 YYDKDF (reference sequence). CDR3 region: CATSRDRGTYNEQFF. CDR3 coding DNA: TGTGCCACCAGCAGAGATCGGGGGACCTACAATGAGCAGTTCTTC.

The rearrangement joins TRBV9 to TRBJ2-3; 9 nucleotides align to TRBD2. With V trimmed by 3 bases and J by 0 bases, 5 bases remained unmatched. The germline CDR1 and CDR2 sequences are SGDLS and YYNGEE. The CDR3 loop spans 16 amino acids. The CDR3 DNA is TGTGCCAGCAGCGCTGGACTAGCGACTAGCACAGATACGCAGTATTTT. Protein sequence: CASSAGLATSTDTQYF.

The chain links TRBV29-1 to TRBJ2-1; 10 nucleotides agree with TRBD1. The CDR3 contains 16 residues. CDR1 SQVTM and CDR2 ANQGSEA come from the germline V gene. V dropped 4 bases and J dropped 7; count of bases not matched to a gene: 13. CDR3 nucleotides: TGCAGCGTTGTTATCACCGGGACAGGGGACTTAAATGAGCAGTTCTTC. Amino acid sequence: CSVVITGTGDLNEQFF.

The V gene is TRBV30, the J gene TRBJ1-1; D is uncertain. With 2 bases removed from V and 1 base from J, the gap between germline ends came to 11 bases. This CDR3 region has 14 residues. Germline CDR1 GTSNPN, CDR2 SVGIG (reference sequence). The CDR3 DNA reads as TGTGCCTGGAGTAAGGGCAGAACGAACACTGAAGCTTTCTTT. Protein sequence: CAWSKGRTNTEAFF.

V and J are TRBV6-4 and TRBJ2-2, with no clear D. This CDR3 spans 14 amino acids. Trimming took 2 bases from V and 0 from J, leaving 4 bases between them. Germline V gives CDR1 MRHNA, CDR2 SNTAGT. As DNA, the CDR3 is TGTGCCAGCAGTGACGGACCGAACACCGGGGAGCTGTTTTTT. It yields the protein CASSDGPNTGELFF.